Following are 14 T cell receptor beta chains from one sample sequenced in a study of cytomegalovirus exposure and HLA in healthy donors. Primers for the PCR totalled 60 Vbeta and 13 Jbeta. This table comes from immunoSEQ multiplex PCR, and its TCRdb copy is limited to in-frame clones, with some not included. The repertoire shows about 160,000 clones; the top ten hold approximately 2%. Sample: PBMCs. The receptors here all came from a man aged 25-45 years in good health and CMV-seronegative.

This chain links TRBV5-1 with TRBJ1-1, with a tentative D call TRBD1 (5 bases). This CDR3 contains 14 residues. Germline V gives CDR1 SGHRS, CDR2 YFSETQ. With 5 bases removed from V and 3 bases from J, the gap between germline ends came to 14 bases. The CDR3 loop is CASRFPGLDTEAFF. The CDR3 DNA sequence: TGCGCCAGCAGGTTTCCGGGACTTGACACTGAAGCTTTCTTT. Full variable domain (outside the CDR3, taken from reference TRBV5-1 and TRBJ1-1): KAGVTQTPRYLIKTRGQQVTLSCSPISGHRSVSWYQQTPGQGLQFLFEYFSETQRNKGNFPGRFSGRQFSNSRSEMNVSTLELGDSALYLCASRFPGLDTEAFFGQGTRLTVV.

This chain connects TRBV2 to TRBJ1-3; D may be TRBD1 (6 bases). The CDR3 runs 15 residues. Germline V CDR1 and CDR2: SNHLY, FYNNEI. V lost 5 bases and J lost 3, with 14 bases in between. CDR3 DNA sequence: TGTGCCAGCAGTAAGGACAGTATGATTGGAAACACCATATATTTT. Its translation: CASSKDSMIGNTIYF.

The CDR3 here is CASSPEGGFTGELFF. The CDR3, as DNA: TGCGCCAGCAGCCCTGAGGGAGGATTCACCGGGGAGCTGTTTTTT. The genes are TRBV5-1 and TRBJ2-2; perhaps TRBD2 as D (6 bases). V gave up 4 bases and J gave up 4 bases, with 14 bases separating them. Germline lookup yields CDR1 SGHRS and CDR2 YFSETQ. The CDR3 contains 15 residues. Complete variable domain (other parts from reference TRBV5-1 and TRBJ2-2): KAGVTQTPRYLIKTRGQQVTLSCSPISGHRSVSWYQQTPGQGLQFLFEYFSETQRNKGNFPGRFSGRQFSNSRSEMNVSTLELGDSALYLCASSPEGGFTGELFFGEGSRLTVL.

The CDR3 DNA reads as TGTGCCAGCAGTTCGGGACAGGGGGCTCCGAACACCGGGGAGCTGTTTTTT. It is translated as CASSSGQGAPNTGELFF. J is TRBJ2-2 and V is TRBV27; 12 bases are a match to TRBD1. The V segment lost 4 bases and the J segment 0 bases; nucleotides outside the gene matches: 3. CDR1 and CDR2 (germline): MNHEY, SMNVEV (reference sequence). This CDR3 is 17 amino acids long.

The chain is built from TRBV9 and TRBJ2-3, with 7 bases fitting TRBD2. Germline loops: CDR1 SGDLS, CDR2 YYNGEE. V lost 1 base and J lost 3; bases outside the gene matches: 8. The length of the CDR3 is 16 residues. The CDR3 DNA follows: TGTGCCAGCAGCGTAACGGTGGGAGCGGGAACAGATACGCAGTATTTT. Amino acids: CASSVTVGAGTDTQYF.

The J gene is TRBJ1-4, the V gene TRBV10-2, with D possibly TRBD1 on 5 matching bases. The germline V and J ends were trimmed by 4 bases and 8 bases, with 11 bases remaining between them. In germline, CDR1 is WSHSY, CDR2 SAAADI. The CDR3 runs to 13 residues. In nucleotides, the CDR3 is TGCGCCAGCAGTGTCAGGGTACGCGAAAAACTGTTTTTT. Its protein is CASSVRVREKLFF.

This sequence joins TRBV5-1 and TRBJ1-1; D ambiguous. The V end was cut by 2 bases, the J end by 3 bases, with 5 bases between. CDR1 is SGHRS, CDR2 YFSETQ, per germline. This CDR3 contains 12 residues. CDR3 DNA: TGCGCCAGCAGCTTTAGCTACACTGAAGCTTTCTTT. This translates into CASSFSYTEAFF.

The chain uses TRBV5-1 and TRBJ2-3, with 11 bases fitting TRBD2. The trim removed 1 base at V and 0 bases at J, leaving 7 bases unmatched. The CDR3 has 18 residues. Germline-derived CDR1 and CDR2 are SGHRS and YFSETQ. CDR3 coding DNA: TGCGCCAGCAGCTTGTTGATGACTAGCGGGATGAGCACAGATACGCAGTATTTT. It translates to CASSLLMTSGMSTDTQYF.

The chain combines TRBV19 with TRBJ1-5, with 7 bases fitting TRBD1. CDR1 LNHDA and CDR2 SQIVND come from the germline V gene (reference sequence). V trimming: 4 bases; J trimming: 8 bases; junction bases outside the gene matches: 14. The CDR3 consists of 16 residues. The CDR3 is CASSTRKQGRAEPQHF. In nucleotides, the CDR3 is TGTGCCAGTAGTACCAGGAAACAGGGGCGCGCTGAGCCCCAGCATTTT.

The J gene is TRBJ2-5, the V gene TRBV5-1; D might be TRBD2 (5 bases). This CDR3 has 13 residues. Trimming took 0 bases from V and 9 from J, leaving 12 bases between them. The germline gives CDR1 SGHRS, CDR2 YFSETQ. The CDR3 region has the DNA TGCGCCAGCAGCTTGGGTTCGCCCGGGGCCCAGTACTTC. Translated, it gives CASSLGSPGAQYF.

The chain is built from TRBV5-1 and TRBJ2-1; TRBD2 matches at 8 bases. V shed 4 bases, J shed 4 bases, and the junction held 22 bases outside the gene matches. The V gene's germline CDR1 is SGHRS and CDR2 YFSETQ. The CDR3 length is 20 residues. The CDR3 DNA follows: TGCGCCAGCAGCCCGCACTCCCTAATGCGCTCTAGCGGGCCTTACAATGAGCAGTTCTTC. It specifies CASSPHSLMRSSGPYNEQFF.

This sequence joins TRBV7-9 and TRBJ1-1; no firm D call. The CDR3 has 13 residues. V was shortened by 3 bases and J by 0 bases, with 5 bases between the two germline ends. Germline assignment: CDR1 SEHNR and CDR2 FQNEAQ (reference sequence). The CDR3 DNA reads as TGTGCCAGCAGCTTTGCTATGAACACTGAAGCTTTCTTT. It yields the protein CASSFAMNTEAFF.

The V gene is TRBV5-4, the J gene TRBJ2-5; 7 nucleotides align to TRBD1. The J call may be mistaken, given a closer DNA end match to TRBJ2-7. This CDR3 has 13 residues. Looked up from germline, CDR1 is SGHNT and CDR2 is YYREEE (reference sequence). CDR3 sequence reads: CASSFQGAYEQYF. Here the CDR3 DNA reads TGTGCCAGCAGCTTTCAGGGGGCCTACGAGCAGTACTTC.

CDR3 amino acids: CASSGRRAASNEQFF. DNA for the CDR3: TGTGCCAGTAGTGGCCGTCGAGCGGCCTCCAATGAGCAGTTCTTC. The rearrangement uses TRBV19 and TRBJ2-1, with D possibly being TRBD2 (5 bases). Germline loops: CDR1 LNHDA, CDR2 SQIVND (reference sequence). The CDR3 runs to 15 residues. The ends were cut back, 5 bases at V and 6 bases at J, with 17 bases in the middle.